This TCR beta chain originates from a study of read filtering for tumor transcriptome and immune sequencing. About the study: Patients were 17 male and some 15 female, mean age around 66 years, range about 45 to 85. TCR-mapped reads were about 4.05 to 10.27 million with IR-seq versus about 85 to 1,300 with RNA-seq.

The library was built from around 400 ng RNA with molecular barcoded adaptors for alpha/delta and beta/gamma chains. One entry per CDR3 protein, called by TCRdb with MiXCR from the reads. The sample consists of 90,000 to 95,000 distinct CDR3 sequences, around a fifth of them appearing once. The CDR3 extends over 20 amino acids. V trimming: 2 bases; J trimming: 1 base; junction bases outside the gene matches: 12. Germline V gives CDR1 SEHNR, CDR2 FQNEAQ (reference sequence). This clonotype was seen ten or more times. The chain links TRBV7-9 to TRBJ2-1; 12 bases match TRBD2. The sample taken for sequencing was a population of CD138-negative cells sorted from bone marrow. This sequence was found in a donor older than 35 with multiple myeloma. CDR3 DNA: TGTGCCAGCAGCTTATGGAGGTGGCTAGCGGGGGGGAAATCCTACAATGAGCAGTTCTTC. This translates into CASSLWRWLAGGKSYNEQFF.